This TCR beta chain was identified in a study of T cells in narcolepsy. Study findings and constraints: Same-patient CSF and blood CD4+ T cell clonotypes included HCRT-specific and TRIB2-specific autoreactive ones.

The assay was immunoSEQ multiplex PCR, and TCRdb's table has in-frame clones only and misses some. This table has about 27,000 clones, 79% appearing once. This CDR3 has 14 residues. The germline V gene encodes CDR1 MGHRA and CDR2 YSYEKL. With V trimmed by 5 bases and J by 8 bases, 7 bases remained unmatched. Remarks on this clone: The antigen is unknown.

Sequencing was done on a sample of memory (CD45RA-) CD4+ T cells from blood. This sequence joins TRBV4-1 and TRBJ2-3, with TRBD2 matching 10 bases. The receptor was isolated from a human donor in good health. CDR3 in DNA: TGCGCCAGCAGCAACCCAGCGGGAGGGATTACGCAGTATTTT. This gives the protein CASSNPAGGITQYF.